Shown below are 2 T cell receptor beta chains from a single sample sequenced in a study of CD8 T cell repertoires and HIV-1 epitope variants. Clones were sequenced by immunoSEQ multiplex PCR, and TCRdb holds only the in-frame ones, with some missing. The sample consists of 5,900 or so clones, less than 70% of them appearing once. Their cognate antigens are unknown. The sample consisted of cultured CD8+ T cells derived from PBMCs. The receptors come from a male donor with HIV.

The V call is TRBV19, the J call TRBJ1-5; D possibly corresponds to TRBD1 (5 bases). Germline V gene lookup returns CDR1 LNHDA and CDR2 SQIVND (reference sequence). V lost 1 base to trimming and J lost 3 bases, with 10 bases between them. This CDR3 is built from 15 residues. The CDR3 DNA reads as TGTGCCAGTAGTATAGTACCAGGGACCAATCAGCCCCAGCATTTT. Amino acids: CASSIVPGTNQPQHF. Full variable domain (remainder filled in from reference TRBV19 and TRBJ1-5): DGGITQSPKYLFRKEGQNVTLSCEQNLNHDAMYWYRQDPGQGLRLIYYSQIVNDFQKGDIAEGYSVSREKKESFPLTVTSAQKNPTAFYLCASSIVPGTNQPQHFGDGTRLSIL.

The rearrangement uses TRBV7-8 and TRBJ1-4; 9 nucleotides match TRBD1. The CDR3 length is 18 residues. The J segment lost 0 bases and the V segment lost 2 bases, leaving 7 bases of the junction unmatched. Germline CDR1 SGHVS, CDR2 FQNEAQ. The CDR3 spells CASSLRDRVTATNEKLFF. CDR3 nucleotides: TGTGCCAGCAGCTTAAGGGACAGGGTAACGGCAACTAATGAAAAACTGTTTTTT.